This TCR beta chain was sequenced during a study of T-cell reconstitution after alpha-beta-depleted transplantation in children. Between the trimmed V and J ends, which lost 5 bases and 7 bases, there was a span of 12 bases. The CDR3 runs 13 residues. This clonotype was seen a few times. Unique molecular identifiers were used in preparing the TCRbeta library. TCRdb called the PCR reads again in MiXCR, with one record for every CDR3 protein. The profile covers about 980,000 distinct CDR3 sequences, with roughly 31% appearing a single time and roughly 31% taken by the ten largest. This chain joins TRBV12-3 or TRBV12-4 and TRBJ2-1, with a possible D match to TRBD2 (5 bases). This receptor was taken from a boy in the first two years of life who had a stem cell transplant for SCID, so the T cells may come from the graft donor. This specimen was PBMCs, mostly from graft donor cells, taken 360 days after TCRalphabeta/CD19-depleted stem cell transplant. The CDR3 coding sequence is TGTGCCAGCAGTCCTGGACTCGTTAATGAGCAGTTCTTC. Encoded protein: CASSPGLVNEQFF.